A selection of T cell receptor beta chains follows, all from one sample in a study of OX40 agonist ivuxolimab in advanced cancers. Assay used: immunoSEQ multiplex PCR; TCRdb lists only in-frame clones, some missing. The table shows 70,000 to 85,000 clones, with about 86% occurring only once. The sample in question was CD4+ or CD8+ T cells sorted from blood, obtained in a trial of the OX40 agonist ivuxolimab. Receptors originate from an adult with an advanced solid tumor such as melanoma, head and neck, liver or kidney cancer. CDR3s include the opening cysteine and the closing phenylalanine or tryptophan. The order of the fields is J gene, clone size, D gene, V gene, CDR3 DNA, CDR3 protein. A D gene is named only where the DNA matches it firmly. Some rows have no size entry. The others give once, few or many, or a class for an expanded clone.

>TRBJ1-1|once|-|TRBV2
TGTGCCAGCAGTGAAGACAGGGTCGGGGGGGCTTTCTTT
CASSEDRVGGAFF
>TRBJ2-5|-|TRBD2|TRBV10-3
TGTGCCATCAGGGTAGCGGGAGTGACAGAGACCCAGTACTTC
CAIRVAGVTETQYF
>TRBJ1-3|-|-|TRBV28
TGTGCCAGCAGTGGAAACACCATATATTTT
CASSGNTIYF
>TRBJ1-5|-|-|TRBV6-6
TGTGCCAGCAGTTACGGGGCAGACAATCAGCCCCAGCATTTT
CASSYGADNQPQHF
>TRBJ1-1|-|-|TRBV28
TGTGCCAGCAGTTTAAAAAGGGGATGGACTGAAGCTTTCTTT
CASSLKRGWTEAFF
>TRBJ2-3|-|-|TRBV7-9
TGTGCCAGCAGCGCCCCAGGGTCGGATACGCAGTATTTT
CASSAPGSDTQYF
>TRBJ2-3|-|-|TRBV15
TGTGCCACCAGCAGGGAAATAAAAACTCCGCAGTATTTT
CATSREIKTPQYF
>TRBJ2-5|-|-|TRBV5-1
TGCGCCAGCAGCTTGGCCGGGACTCTCGTATCGTCGTACTTC
CASSLAGTLVSSYF
>TRBJ1-5|-|-|TRBV7-2
TGTGCCAGCAGCTTGGTGGAGGGGAGGTATTGGCCCCAGCATTTT
CASSLVEGRYWPQHF
>TRBJ1-4|-|TRBD1|TRBV29-1
TGCAGCGTTGACCCGGACAGGGGGCGAAATGAAAAACTGTTTTTT
CSVDPDRGRNEKLFF
>TRBJ1-1|-|-|TRBV5-5
TGTGCCAGCAGCTCCGACCCATTGACAGACCTGAACACTGAAGCTTTCTTT
CASSSDPLTDLNTEAFF
>TRBJ2-1|-|-|TRBV6-5
TGTGCCAGCAGTTTAGACGGGGTGAGCTCCTACAATGAGCAGTTCTTC
CASSLDGVSSYNEQFF
>TRBJ2-7|-|-|TRBV18
TGTGCCAGCTCACCACCCACACTCTCCTACGAGCAGTACTTC
CASSPPTLSYEQYF
>TRBJ2-3|-|-|TRBV28
TGTGCCAGCAGTTTATGGGATACCCGCACAGATACGCAGTATTTT
CASSLWDTRTDTQYF
>TRBJ1-2|-|-|TRBV7-2
TGTGCCAGCAGCTTAGTAGTAGGGGATGGCTACACCTTC
CASSLVVGDGYTF
>TRBJ2-1|-|TRBD2|TRBV5-4
TGTGCCAGCAGCCATAGCGGGAGGGGGTACAATGAGCAGTTCTTC
CASSHSGRGYNEQFF
>TRBJ1-5|-|-|TRBV11-3
TGTGCCAGCAGCTTGGTGGAGGGGAGGTATTGGCCCCAGCATTTT
CASSLVEGRYWPQHF
>TRBJ1-3|-|-|TRBV28
TGTGCCAGCAGCCCCAGCCTGAGATCCTCTGGAAACACCATATATTTT
CASSPSLRSSGNTIYF
>TRBJ2-5|-|TRBD2|TRBV11-3
TGTGCCAGCAGCCCCGGTCGGCTAGCGGGGGTACAAGAGACCCAGTACTTC
CASSPGRLAGVQETQYF
>TRBJ2-7|-|TRBD1|TRBV19
TGTGCCAGTAGTCTCGACAGGGGTTTATCCTACGAGCAGTACTTC
CASSLDRGLSYEQYF
>TRBJ2-4|-|TRBD2|TRBV30
TGTGCCTGGAGACTCAGCGGGGGAAGCGTAGGCATTCAGTACTTC
CAWRLSGGSVGIQYF
>TRBJ2-3|-|-|TRBV10-3
TGTGCCATCAGTGAGTCTATGACCACAGATACGCAGTATTTT
CAISESMTTDTQYF
>TRBJ1-1|-|TRBD1|TRBV7-9
TGTGCCAGCAGCTATTGGACAGGGGGAATGAACACTGAAGCTTTCTTT
CASSYWTGGMNTEAFF
>TRBJ2-2|-|-|TRBV12-5
TGTGCTAGTGGCCCTGGGCATTCCGGGGAGCTGTTTTTT
CASGPGHSGELFF
>TRBJ2-1|-|TRBD1|TRBV18
TGTGCCAGCTCACCAGACAGGGGTACGTGGAATGAGCAGTTCTTC
CASSPDRGTWNEQFF
>TRBJ2-4|-|TRBD1|TRBV29-1
TGCAGCGTCGCAAGACAGGGGTGGGACAAAAACATTCAGTACTTC
CSVARQGWDKNIQYF
>TRBJ1-2|once|TRBD1|TRBV28
TGTGCCAGCAGTCGGGACAGGGGGTACGGCTACACCTTC
CASSRDRGYGYTF
>TRBJ2-7|-|-|TRBV7-2
TGTGCCAGCAGCTTAGAGGAATTTACCGAGCAGTACTTC
CASSLEEFTEQYF
>TRBJ2-5|-|-|TRBV4-3
TGCGCCAGCAGCCAGGGACGCCAAGAGACCCAGTACTTC
CASSQGRQETQYF
>TRBJ2-1|-|-|TRBV12-5
TGTGCTAGTGGTTTGTCGGGGGTCTCCTACAATGAGCAGTTCTTC
CASGLSGVSYNEQFF
>TRBJ1-1|-|TRBD1|TRBV7-9
TGTGCCAGCGGACAGGGTCTGAACACTGAAGCTTTCTTT
CASGQGLNTEAFF
>TRBJ2-5|-|TRBD2|TRBV19
TGTGCCAGTAGACAGAGGACTAGCACGGAGACCCAGTACTTC
CASRQRTSTETQYF
>TRBJ2-7|-|-|TRBV5-5
TGTGCCAGCAGCGACGTGGACCTCCTCGAGCAGTACTTC
CASSDVDLLEQYF
>TRBJ1-4|-|-|TRBV18
TGTGCCAGCTCACTCGGGTTGAATGAAAAACTGTTTTTT
CASSLGLNEKLFF
>TRBJ2-7|-|-|TRBV4-2
TGTGCCAGCAGCCCATCCGGAGCGACGAACGAGCAGTACTTC
CASSPSGATNEQYF
>TRBJ1-2|-|-|TRBV4-1
TGCGCCAGCAGCCAACTGCCAAACAGGGAGGCTAACTATGGCTACACCTTC
CASSQLPNREANYGYTF
>TRBJ1-5|-|TRBD1|TRBV6-4
TGTGCCAGCAGTGACTCGACAGGGGGGCTAGTTCGTAGGAGCAATCAGCCCCAGCATTTT
CASSDSTGGLVRRSNQPQHF
>TRBJ2-2|-|TRBD2|TRBV2
TGTGCCAGCACCGGGACTAGCGTCGACACCGGGGAGCTGTTTTTT
CASTGTSVDTGELFF
>TRBJ2-7|few|-|TRBV28
TGTGCCAGCATAGGGCTAGTGGAGTACGAGCAGTACTTC
CASIGLVEYEQYF
>TRBJ1-2|-|TRBD1|TRBV7-9
TGTGCCAGCAGCATCCAGGGGGGATTTTATGGCTACACCTTC
CASSIQGGFYGYTF
>TRBJ2-2|-|TRBD1|TRBV27
TGTGCCAGCAGCCGGGACAGCGCCAACACCGGGGAGCTGTTTTTT
CASSRDSANTGELFF
>TRBJ2-1|once|-|TRBV7-9
TGTGCCAGCAGCCAGGTTGGTGAGCAGTTCTTC
CASSQVGEQFF
>TRBJ2-5|-|-|TRBV7-2
TGTGCCAGCAGCATTCGACGGACACCACAAGAGACCCAGTACTTC
CASSIRRTPQETQYF
>TRBJ1-2|-|-|TRBV11-2
TGTGCCAGCAGCTTAACAGACTCTTACGGCTACACCTTC
CASSLTDSYGYTF
>TRBJ1-1|-|-|TRBV9
TGTGCCAGCAGCGTAGTAGGAGGGGCTGAAGCTTTCTTT
CASSVVGGAEAFF
>TRBJ1-5|-|-|TRBV19
TGTGCCAGTAGGCTCGGGGACCTAAGTCAGCCCCAGCATTTT
CASRLGDLSQPQHF
>TRBJ2-5|-|TRBD2|TRBV7-7
TGTGCCAGCAGCTTGATGCGGGGGGGCGAGACCCAGTACTTC
CASSLMRGGETQYF
>TRBJ1-3|-|-|TRBV7-9
TGTGCCGGCAGCCCCTCCGGGGGCAACACCATATATTTT
CAGSPSGGNTIYF
>TRBJ2-2|-|TRBD2|TRBV19
TGTGCCAGTAGTGGACTAGCGGGAGGTACCGGGGAGCTGTTTTTT
CASSGLAGGTGELFF
>TRBJ2-7|-|TRBD1|TRBV7-9
TGTGCCAGCAGCCCCAGACAGGGAGTATGGGAGCAGTACTTC
CASSPRQGVWEQYF
>TRBJ2-5|-|-|TRBV7-2
TGTGCCAGCAGCTTAGGGGGGGCTAGCGGTGGAGAGACCCAGTACTTC
CASSLGGASGGETQYF
>TRBJ2-3|-|TRBD1|TRBV11-2
TGTGCCAGCAGCTTAAACAGGGGTACGCAGTATTTT
CASSLNRGTQYF
>TRBJ1-4|-|-|TRBV28
TGTGCCAGCAGTCTGGGGGCAACTAATGAAAAACTGTTTTTT
CASSLGATNEKLFF